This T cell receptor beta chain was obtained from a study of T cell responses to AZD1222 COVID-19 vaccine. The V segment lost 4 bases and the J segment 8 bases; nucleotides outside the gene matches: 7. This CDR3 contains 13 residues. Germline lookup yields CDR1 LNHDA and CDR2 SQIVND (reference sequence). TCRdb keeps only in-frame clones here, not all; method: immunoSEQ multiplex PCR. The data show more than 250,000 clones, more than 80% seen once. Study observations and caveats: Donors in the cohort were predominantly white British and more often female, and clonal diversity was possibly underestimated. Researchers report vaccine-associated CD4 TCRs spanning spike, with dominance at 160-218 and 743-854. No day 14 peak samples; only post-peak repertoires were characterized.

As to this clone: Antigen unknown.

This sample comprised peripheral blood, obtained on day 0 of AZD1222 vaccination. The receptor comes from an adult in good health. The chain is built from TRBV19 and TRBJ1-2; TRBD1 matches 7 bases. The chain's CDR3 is CASSTRQGLGYTF. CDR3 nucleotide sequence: TGTGCCAGTAGTACCAGACAGGGCCTAGGCTACACCTTC.